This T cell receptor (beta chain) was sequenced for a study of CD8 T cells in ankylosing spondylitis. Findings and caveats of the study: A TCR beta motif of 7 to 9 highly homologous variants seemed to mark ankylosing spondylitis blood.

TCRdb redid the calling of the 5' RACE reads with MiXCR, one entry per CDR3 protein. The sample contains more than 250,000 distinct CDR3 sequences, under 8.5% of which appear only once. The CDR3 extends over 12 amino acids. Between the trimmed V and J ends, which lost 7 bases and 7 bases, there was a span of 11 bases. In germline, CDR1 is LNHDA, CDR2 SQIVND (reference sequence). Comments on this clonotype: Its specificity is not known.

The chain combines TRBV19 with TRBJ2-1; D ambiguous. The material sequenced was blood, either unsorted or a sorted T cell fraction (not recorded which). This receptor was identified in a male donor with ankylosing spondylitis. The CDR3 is CASTAAWNEQFF. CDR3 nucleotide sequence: TGTGCCAGTACGGCCGCGTGGAATGAGCAGTTCTTC.